The present T cell receptor (beta chain) was sequenced within a study of metastatic and nonmetastatic thyroid tumors. Study outcomes and limitations: Malignant thyroid tumors reportedly had TCR beta diversity that was significantly higher than in benign nodules, in blood and tumor.

Trimming removed 2 bases from V and 10 bases from J, with 9 bases in between. Germline lookup yields CDR1 MGHRA and CDR2 YSYEKL. There are 12 residues in the CDR3. Patients underwent thyroid surgery, and none had received any treatment before it. With MiXCR, TCRdb reprocessed the PCR reads. The sample has 15,000 to 20,000 clones, about a quarter seen once. Comments on this clone: Its cognate antigen is unknown.

V gene TRBV4-1 combines with J gene TRBJ1-5; D not certain. The TCR originated in a female donor with papillary thyroid cancer or a benign thyroid nodule (not recorded which). Some clones in this sample may be carry-over from other donors' samples. Material: adjacent normal tissue. The CDR3 loop is CASSQPQGPQHF. The CDR3 bases are TGCGCCAGCAGCCAACCCCAAGGACCCCAGCATTTT.